The rows below give T cell receptor beta chains drawn from one sample of a study of shared clonotypes between healthy human individuals. Sequencing was performed with immunoSEQ multiplex PCR; in TCRdb, only in-frame clones are kept and a portion is missing. Of 850,000 to 1,200,000 clones listed, roughly 70% are singletons. The sequenced material came from memory CD4+ T cells sorted from blood. These receptors were obtained from a man younger than 35 in good health. CDR3s include the opening cysteine and the closing phenylalanine or tryptophan. A D gene is named only where the DNA matches it firmly. Size tells how often a clone was seen (once, few, many) or the class of an expanded clone, and some rows leave it out.

J: TRBJ1-5
D: NA
size: NA
V: TRBV6-8
DNA: TGTGCCAGCAGTCAAATCCACCTCAATAGACGGAGGGGAAACCATTCCGATCAGCCCCAGCATTTT
CDR3: CASSQIHLNRRRGNHSDQPQHF

J: TRBJ2-2
D: TRBD2
size: NA
V: TRBV11-2
DNA: TGTGCCAGCAGCCCATGGGGGGGGTCTTACACCGGGGAGCTGTTTTTT
CDR3: CASSPWGGSYTGELFF

J: TRBJ1-2
D: TRBD1
size: NA
V: TRBV7-2
DNA: TGTGCCAGCAGCAAACGGACAGGGGGCGATGGCTACACCTTC
CDR3: CASSKRTGGDGYTF

J: TRBJ2-2
D: NA
size: once
V: TRBV19
DNA: TGTGCCAGTAGTTGGGGAGGGAACACCGGGGAGCTGTTTTTT
CDR3: CASSWGGNTGELFF

J: TRBJ1-1
D: NA
size: NA
V: TRBV4-1
DNA: TGCGCCAGCAGCCAAGATTGGCAATTGAACACTGAAGCTTTCTTT
CDR3: CASSQDWQLNTEAFF

J: TRBJ2-1
D: TRBD2
size: once
V: TRBV2
DNA: TGTGCCAGCAACCTAGCGGGCCGAAATGAGCAGTTCTTC
CDR3: CASNLAGRNEQFF

J: TRBJ1-6
D: NA
size: NA
V: TRBV2
DNA: TGTGCCAGCACCCCAGGCCGCCAGTCCTATAATTCACCCCTCCACTTT
CDR3: CASTPGRQSYNSPLHF

J: TRBJ2-1
D: TRBD1
size: NA
V: TRBV10-1
DNA: TGCGCCAGCAAACAGGGGTCTGGCGATGAGCAGTTCTTC
CDR3: CASKQGSGDEQFF

J: TRBJ1-2
D: TRBD1
size: NA
V: TRBV7-9
DNA: TGTGCCAGCAGCCCGGGGACAGGGTGGGAGAGAGGCTACACCTTC
CDR3: CASSPGTGWERGYTF

J: TRBJ2-5
D: NA
size: NA
V: TRBV5-1
DNA: TGCGCCAGCAGCTTGTCCCCCAATGCCGCAGAGACCCAGTACTTC
CDR3: CASSLSPNAAETQYF

J: TRBJ2-3
D: TRBD2
size: once
V: TRBV19
DNA: TGTGCCAGTAGCGAGACTAGCGGGGGAACAGATACGCAGTATTTT
CDR3: CASSETSGGTDTQYF

J: TRBJ1-2
D: TRBD1
size: NA
V: TRBV9
DNA: TGTGCCAGCAGCCCCCGGACAGGGGCTGGCTACACCTTC
CDR3: CASSPRTGAGYTF

J: TRBJ1-4
D: NA
size: NA
V: TRBV4-1
DNA: TGCGCCAGCAGACAGAGGGGGGGGGCGGCCCCAAATGAAAAACTGTTTTTT
CDR3: CASRQRGGAAPNEKLFF

J: TRBJ2-2
D: TRBD2
size: NA
V: TRBV6-1
DNA: TGTGCCAGCAGAGGGGGACTAGCGGTAACCGGGGAGCTGTTTTTT
CDR3: CASRGGLAVTGELFF